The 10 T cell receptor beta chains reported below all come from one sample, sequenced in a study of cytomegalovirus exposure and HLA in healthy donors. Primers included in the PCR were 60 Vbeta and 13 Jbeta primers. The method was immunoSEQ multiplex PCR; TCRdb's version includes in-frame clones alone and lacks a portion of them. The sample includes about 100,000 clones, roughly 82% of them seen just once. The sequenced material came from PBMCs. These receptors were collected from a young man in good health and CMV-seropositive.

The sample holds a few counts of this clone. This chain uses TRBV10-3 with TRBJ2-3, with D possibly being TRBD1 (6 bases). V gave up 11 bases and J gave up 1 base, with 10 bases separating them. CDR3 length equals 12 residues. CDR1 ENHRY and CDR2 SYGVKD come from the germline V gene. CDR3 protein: CAVQGGTDTQYF. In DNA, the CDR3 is TGTGCCGTACAGGGTGGCACAGATACGCAGTATTTT.

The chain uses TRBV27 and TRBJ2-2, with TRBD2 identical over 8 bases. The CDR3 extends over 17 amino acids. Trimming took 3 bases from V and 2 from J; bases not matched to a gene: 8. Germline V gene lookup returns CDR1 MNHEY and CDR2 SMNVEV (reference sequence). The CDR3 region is CASSFWLAGRNTGELFF. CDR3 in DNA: TGTGCCAGCAGTTTTTGGTTAGCGGGACGAAACACCGGGGAGCTGTTTTTT.

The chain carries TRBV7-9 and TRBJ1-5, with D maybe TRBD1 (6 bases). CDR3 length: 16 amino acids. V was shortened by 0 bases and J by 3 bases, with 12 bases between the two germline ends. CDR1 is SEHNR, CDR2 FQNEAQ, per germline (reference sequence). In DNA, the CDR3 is TGTGCCAGCAGCTTAGCGGGGGCAGGCTCCAATCAGCCCCAGCATTTT. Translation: CASSLAGAGSNQPQHF. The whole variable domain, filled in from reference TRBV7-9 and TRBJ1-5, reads DTGVSQNPRHKITKRGQNVTFRCDPISEHNRLYWYRQTLGQGPEFLTYFQNEAQLEKSRLLSDRFSAERPKGSFSTLEIQRTEQGDSAMYLCASSLAGAGSNQPQHFGDGTRLSIL.

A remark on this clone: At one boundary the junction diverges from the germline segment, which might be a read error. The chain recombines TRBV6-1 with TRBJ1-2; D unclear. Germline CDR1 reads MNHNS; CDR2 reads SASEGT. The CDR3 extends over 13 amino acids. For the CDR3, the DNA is TGTGCCAGCAGGGAAGGAGGGATCTATGGCTACACCTTC. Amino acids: CASREGGIYGYTF.

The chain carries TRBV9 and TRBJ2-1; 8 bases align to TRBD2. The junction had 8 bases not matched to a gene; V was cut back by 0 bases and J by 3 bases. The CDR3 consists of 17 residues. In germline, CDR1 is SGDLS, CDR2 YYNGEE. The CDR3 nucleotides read TGTGCCAGCAGCGTAGTGGGTTCGGGGGGGCGCTACAATGAGCAGTTCTTC. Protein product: CASSVVGSGGRYNEQFF.

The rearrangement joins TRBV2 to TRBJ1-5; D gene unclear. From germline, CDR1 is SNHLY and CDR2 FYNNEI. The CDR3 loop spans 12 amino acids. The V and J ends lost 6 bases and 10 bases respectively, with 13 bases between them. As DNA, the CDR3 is TGTGCCAGCAGGGCAGACACTTTCCCCCAGCATTTT. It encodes CASRADTFPQHF.

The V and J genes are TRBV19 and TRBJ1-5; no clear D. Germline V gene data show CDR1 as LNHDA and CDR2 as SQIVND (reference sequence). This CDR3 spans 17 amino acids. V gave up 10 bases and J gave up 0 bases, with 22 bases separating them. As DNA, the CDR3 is TGTGCCACCCGACGTTACGAGGGAGATCTTAGCAATCAGCCCCAGCATTTT. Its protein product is CATRRYEGDLSNQPQHF.

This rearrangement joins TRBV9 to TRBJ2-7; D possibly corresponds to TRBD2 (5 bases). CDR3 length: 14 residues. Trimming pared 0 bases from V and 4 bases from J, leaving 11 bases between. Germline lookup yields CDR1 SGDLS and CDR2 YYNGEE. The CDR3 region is CASSVGSGSYEQYF. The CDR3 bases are TGTGCCAGCAGCGTAGGGTCGGGGTCTTACGAGCAGTACTTC. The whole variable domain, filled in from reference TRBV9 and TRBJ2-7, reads DSGVTQTPKHLITATGQRVTLRCSPRSGDLSVYWYQQSLDQGLQFLIQYYNGEERAKGNILERFSAQQFPDLHSELNLSSLELGDSALYFCASSVGSGSYEQYFGPGTRLTVT.

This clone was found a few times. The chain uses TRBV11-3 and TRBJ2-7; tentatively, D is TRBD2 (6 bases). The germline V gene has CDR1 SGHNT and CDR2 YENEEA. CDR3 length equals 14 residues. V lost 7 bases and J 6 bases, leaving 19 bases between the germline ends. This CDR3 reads CASIKEGKEGEQYF. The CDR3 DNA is TGTGCCAGCATCAAAGAGGGCAAGGAGGGCGAGCAGTACTTC.

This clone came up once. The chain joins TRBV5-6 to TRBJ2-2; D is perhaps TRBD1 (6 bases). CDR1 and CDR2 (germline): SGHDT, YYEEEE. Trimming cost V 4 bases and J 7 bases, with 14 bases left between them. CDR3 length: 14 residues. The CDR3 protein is CASSHRVSGGELFF. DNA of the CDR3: TGTGCCAGCAGCCACAGGGTTTCGGGCGGGGAGCTGTTTTTT.